What follows are 4 T cell receptor beta chains derived from one specimen sequenced in a study of T cell repertoires in cytomegalovirus infection. TCRdb analysed the reads with MiXCR anew, one entry per CDR3 protein. The data show a few hundred thousand distinct CDR3 sequences, about a sixth seen once. Sequences were obtained from CD8+ T cells from PBMCs. The receptors here all came from a human donor in good health (CMV status not recorded). Some clones in this sample may be carry-over from other donors' samples.

A few counts support this clonotype. V is TRBV4-3 and J is TRBJ2-2; D not resolved. Germline CDR1 LGHNA, CDR2 YSLEER. The V end was cut by 0 bases, the J end by 2 bases, with 10 bases between. The CDR3 covers 16 residues. CDR3 nucleotides: TGCGCCAGCAGCCAAGACGCACCGATCAACACCGGGGAGCTGTTTTTT. It translates to CASSQDAPINTGELFF.

This clonotype was counted once. The genes are TRBV20-1 and TRBJ2-2, with TRBD2 identical over 7 bases. The CDR3 consists of 14 residues. Germline loops: CDR1 DFQATT, CDR2 SNEGSKA (reference sequence). The trim removed 5 bases at V and 5 bases at J, leaving 8 bases unmatched. The CDR3 nucleotides read TGCAGTGCTTTAGGGAGGGGAATGACCGGGGAGCTGTTTTTT. As protein: CSALGRGMTGELFF.

This clonotype was seen at least ten times. The chain joins TRBV7-8 to TRBJ1-1; a possible D gene is TRBD1 (5 bases). Trimming shortened V by 2 bases and J by 2 bases, and 15 bases separated the two germline ends. This CDR3 region has 16 residues. Germline V gene sequence: CDR1 SGHVS, CDR2 FQNEAQ. The CDR3 loop is CASSLSARVINTEAFF. The CDR3 DNA reads as TGTGCCAGCAGCTTATCAGCCAGGGTAATTAACACTGAAGCTTTCTTT.

This clonotype showed up just a few times. This chain uses TRBV11-1 with TRBJ1-1; no firm D call. The germline CDR1 and CDR2 sequences are SGHAT and FQDESV (reference sequence). CDR3 length: 14 residues. V was shortened by 2 bases and J by 3 bases, with 10 bases between the two germline ends. CDR3 coding DNA: TGTGCCAGCAGCTTATCTACACCCTACACTGAAGCTTTCTTT. Translated: CASSLSTPYTEAFF.